The 32 T cell receptor beta chains in this list originate from one sample, sequenced in a study of blood T cell repertoires in COVID-19. TCRdb keeps only in-frame clones here, not all; method: immunoSEQ multiplex PCR. The sample includes roughly 300,000 clones, about 90% seen only once; the top ten take 7.8%. The specimen was peripheral blood. These receptors were obtained from a woman aged 50 to 65 who had recovered from COVID-19.

The chain uses TRBV7-2 and TRBJ2-2, with D possibly TRBD1 on 5 matching bases. Trimming cost V 5 bases and J 1 base, with 8 bases left between them. Germline V lookup: CDR1 SGHTA, CDR2 FQGNSA. The CDR3 covers 14 residues. The CDR3 region has the DNA TGTGCCAGCAGCCCGACAGTGAACACCGGGGAGCTGTTTTTT. Protein sequence: CASSPTVNTGELFF. Full variable domain (outside the CDR3, taken from reference TRBV7-2 and TRBJ2-2): GAGVSQSPSNKVTEKGKDVELRCDPISGHTALYWYRQSLGQGLEFLIYFQGNSAPDKSGLPSDRFSAERTGGSVSTLTIQRTQQEDSAVYLCASSPTVNTGELFFGEGSRLTVL.

The J gene is TRBJ2-2, the V gene TRBV11-2, with D possibly matching TRBD2 (5 bases). From germline, CDR1 is SGHAT and CDR2 FQNNGV. The CDR3 contains 14 residues. Trimming pared 4 bases from V and 4 bases from J, leaving 10 bases between. CDR3 bases: TGTGCCAGCAGCTCCGGGGAGTTCACCGGGGAGCTGTTTTTT. Protein: CASSSGEFTGELFF.

This clone was detected only once. V and J are TRBV28 and TRBJ1-5; possibly TRBD1 for D (6 bases). With 1 base removed from V and 7 bases from J, the gap between germline ends came to 11 bases. The length of the CDR3 is 14 residues. Germline V gene lookup returns CDR1 MDHEN and CDR2 SYDVKM. Here the CDR3 DNA reads TGTGCCAGCAGTTTATCAGGGGCAAGACAGCCCCAGCATTTT. This translates into CASSLSGARQPQHF.

This clone has more than one count but fewer than ten. V is TRBV11-2 and J is TRBJ1-3; D is perhaps TRBD1 (6 bases). Trimming stripped 3 bases from V and 4 bases from J, with 10 bases between. Looked up from germline, CDR1 is SGHAT and CDR2 is FQNNGV. The CDR3 is made up of 14 amino acids. The chain's CDR3 is CASSFTGKGNTIYF. The CDR3 DNA reads TGTGCCAGCAGCTTCACAGGGAAAGGAAACACCATATATTTT. The full variable domain, with the rest looked up from reference TRBV11-2 and TRBJ1-3, is EAGVAQSPRYKIIEKRQSVAFWCNPISGHATLYWYQQILGQGPKLLIQFQNNGVVDDSQLPKDRFSAERLKGVDSTLKIQPAKLEDSAVYLCASSFTGKGNTIYFGEGSWLTVV.

The rearrangement joins TRBV18 to TRBJ2-7, with D possibly being TRBD1 (6 bases). This CDR3 comprises 13 residues. Trimming shortened V by 4 bases and J by 7 bases, and 14 bases separated the two germline ends. Per the germline V gene, CDR1 is KGHSH and CDR2 is LQKENI. Written as DNA, the CDR3 is TGTGCCAGCTCACGGACAGCCCTGATGGAGCAGTACTTC. Translated: CASSRTALMEQYF.

The chain employs TRBV11-2 and TRBJ1-6; no definite D call. Germline lookup yields CDR1 SGHAT and CDR2 FQNNGV. Trimming left V 0 bases short and J 9 bases short, with 6 bases between. There are 13 residues in the CDR3. The CDR3 loop reads CASSLDGPSPLHF. For the CDR3, the DNA is TGTGCCAGCAGCTTAGATGGCCCTTCACCCCTCCACTTT.

A note on this clone: Other DNA sequences in this specimen translate into the identical CDR3. The chain carries TRBV28 and TRBJ2-7, with 10 bases fitting TRBD1. The CDR3 extends over 14 amino acids. V lost 3 bases, J lost 3 bases, and 2 bases stayed unmatched. CDR1 MDHEN and CDR2 SYDVKM come from the germline V gene. CDR3 protein: CASSLGDRGYEQYF. In DNA, the CDR3 is TGTGCCAGCAGTTTGGGGGACAGGGGCTACGAGCAGTACTTC.

This chain joins TRBV28 and TRBJ1-1, with TRBD1 identical over 7 bases. Trimming removed 3 bases from V and 4 bases from J; junction bases left unmatched: 5. This CDR3 comprises 14 residues. Germline CDR1 is MDHEN and CDR2 is SYDVKM. CDR3 loop: CASSLAQGSTEAFF. CDR3 DNA sequence: TGTGCCAGCAGTTTGGCACAGGGGAGCACTGAAGCTTTCTTT.

The sample holds one count of this clone. This rearrangement joins TRBV4-3 to TRBJ1-4, with a weak D call TRBD1 (6 bases). The CDR3 is 15 residues long. V was clipped by 2 bases and J by 4 bases, with 11 bases between them. Germline assignment: CDR1 LGHNA and CDR2 YSLEER. CDR3 DNA: TGCGCCAGCAGCCAACAACAGGGTCTTAATGAAAAACTGTTTTTT. It encodes CASSQQQGLNEKLFF.

This clone was counted only a few times. The V and J genes are TRBV5-1 and TRBJ2-3, with 9 bases matching TRBD1. The CDR3 runs to 16 residues. Trimming cost V 4 bases and J 3 bases; bases outside gene matches: 9. Germline V gene lookup returns CDR1 SGHRS and CDR2 YFSETQ. The CDR3 region has the DNA TGCGCCAGCAGCACCTCCGGACAGGGGAGGACAGATACGCAGTATTTT. As protein: CASSTSGQGRTDTQYF.

The sample holds one count of this clone. This chain uses TRBV5-6 with TRBJ1-6; 11 nucleotides align to TRBD1. Germline V gene sequence: CDR1 SGHDT, CDR2 YYEEEE. The CDR3 runs to 17 residues. Trimming took 4 bases from V and 8 from J; bases not matched to a gene: 11. CDR3 coding DNA: TGTGCCAGCAGCCCAGGACAGGGGGCAAATCCGTATTCACCCCTCCACTTT. Translating gives CASSPGQGANPYSPLHF.

The rearrangement uses TRBV19 and TRBJ1-2; maybe TRBD1 (6 bases). Germline-derived CDR1 and CDR2 are LNHDA and SQIVND (reference sequence). The germline V and J ends were trimmed by 7 bases and 6 bases, with 12 bases remaining between them. The CDR3 length is 12 residues. CDR3 residues: CASTQQGDGYTF. As DNA, the CDR3 is TGTGCCAGTACCCAACAGGGAGATGGCTACACCTTC.

The chain is built from TRBV10-3 and TRBJ2-7; 7 bases are a match to TRBD2. J gave up 4 bases and V 3 bases, and 6 bases lay outside the gene matches. Per the germline V gene, CDR1 is ENHRY and CDR2 is SYGVKD. The CDR3 has 14 residues. CDR3 coding DNA: TGTGCCATCAGTGAACCCCGGGGAGGGTACGAGCAGTACTTC. This codes for CAISEPRGGYEQYF.

The chain has TRBV6-5 and TRBJ1-2; no clear D gene. Trimming removed 6 bases at V and 12 bases at J, with 14 bases between. Germline CDR1 and CDR2: MNHEY and SVGAGI. The CDR3 covers 11 residues. The CDR3 DNA follows: TGTGCCAGCAGGGGCCCCTTTTGGAACACCTTC. It translates to CASRGPFWNTF.

This sequence joins TRBV29-1 and TRBJ2-7; no clear D gene. The CDR3 spans 13 residues. The V gene's germline CDR1 is SQVTM and CDR2 ANQGSEA. V shed 6 bases and J shed 0 bases, with 12 bases lying between them. DNA for the CDR3: TGCAGCGTCGCGGTGTGGTCCTCCTACGAGCAGTACTTC. Its translation is CSVAVWSSYEQYF.

This chain connects TRBV28 to TRBJ1-5; 7 bases line up with TRBD1. Germline CDR1 and CDR2: MDHEN and SYDVKM. This CDR3 has 16 residues. The V and J ends lost 5 bases and 7 bases, in that order; junction bases with no gene match: 14. CDR3 sequence: CASSPETGYWIQPQHF. In nucleotides, the CDR3 is TGTGCCAGCAGTCCGGAGACAGGGTATTGGATCCAGCCCCAGCATTTT.

The chain uses TRBV19 and TRBJ1-6; no reliable D call. V was trimmed by 5 bases and J by 10 bases, leaving 15 bases between them. The germline gives CDR1 LNHDA, CDR2 SQIVND (reference sequence). CDR3 size: 14 residues. This CDR3 is CASSSAGAESPLHF. DNA for the CDR3: TGTGCCAGTAGTTCGGCGGGTGCGGAATCACCCCTCCACTTT.

This chain joins TRBV6-5 and TRBJ2-2; D is perhaps TRBD2 (6 bases). The ends were cut back, 2 bases at V and 4 bases at J, with 8 bases in the middle. The CDR3 is 14 amino acids. Germline V lookup: CDR1 MNHEY, CDR2 SVGAGI. CDR3 nucleotide sequence: TGTGCCAGCAGTTACCAGGAGGGCACCGGGGAGCTGTTTTTT. Protein: CASSYQEGTGELFF.

The chain carries TRBV29-1 and TRBJ2-7; 7 bases map to TRBD1. Germline trimming cut 4 bases from V and 1 base from J; bases unmatched to any gene: 7. The CDR3 is 14 amino acids. Per germline, CDR1 SQVTM and CDR2 ANQGSEA. The chain's CDR3 is CSVGPRTGSYEQYF. The DNA of the CDR3 is TGCAGCGTTGGGCCCCGGACAGGATCCTACGAGCAGTACTTC.

The chain combines TRBV7-2 with TRBJ2-2; no clear D. This CDR3 spans 15 amino acids. Germline V gene data show CDR1 as SGHTA and CDR2 as FQGNSA. Trimming took 6 bases from V and 5 from J, leaving 16 bases between them. The CDR3 here is CASRRDAARTGELFF. CDR3 nucleotide sequence: TGTGCCAGCAGACGCGACGCAGCCAGGACCGGGGAGCTGTTTTTT.

This rearrangement joins TRBV15 to TRBJ2-2; 7 nucleotides agree with TRBD1. Germline assignment: CDR1 LNHNV and CDR2 YYDKDF (reference sequence). The CDR3 is made up of 15 amino acids. V was clipped by 3 bases and J by 8 bases; unmatched bases: 9. The CDR3: CATSRETGLGGELFF. The CDR3 DNA reads as TGTGCCACCAGCAGGGAGACAGGGCTGGGAGGGGAGCTGTTTTTT.

The chain has TRBV6-1 and TRBJ1-5; D perhaps matches TRBD1 (6 bases). V dropped 1 base and J dropped 7 bases, with 11 bases sitting between them. The CDR3 is 14 amino acids. CDR1 is MNHNS, CDR2 SASEGT, per germline. CDR3 amino acids: CASSEVGRGQPQHF. In nucleotides, the CDR3 is TGTGCCAGCAGTGAAGTGGGCAGGGGACAGCCCCAGCATTTT.

The V call is TRBV6-2 or TRBV6-3, the J call TRBJ1-6; D gene uncertain. Trimming pared 2 bases from V and 7 bases from J, leaving 9 bases between. Germline CDR1 is MNHEY and CDR2 is SVGEGT. The CDR3 sequence is 14 residues long. The CDR3 here is CASSYRGNNSPLHF. DNA for the CDR3: TGTGCCAGCAGTTACCGGGGTAACAATTCACCCCTCCACTTT.

The chain uses TRBV4-3 and TRBJ1-2; tentative D call: TRBD1 (5 bases). V lost 0 bases and J 4 bases, leaving 9 bases between the germline ends. Germline CDR1 LGHNA, CDR2 YSLEER. The CDR3 length is 14 residues. In DNA, the CDR3 is TGCGCCAGCAGCCAAGACTTCCAGGGCTATGGCTACACCTTC. The encoded protein is CASSQDFQGYGYTF.

The chain employs TRBV30 and TRBJ1-1; 10 bases are shared with TRBD1. The CDR3 has 14 amino acids. Germline assignment: CDR1 GTSNPN and CDR2 SVGIG (reference sequence). Trimming took 7 bases from V and 5 from J; bases not matched to a gene: 10. The CDR3 loop reads CASVRDRGRTEAFF. In DNA, the CDR3 is TGTGCCTCCGTCCGGGACAGGGGAAGGACTGAAGCTTTCTTT.

The chain recombines TRBV6-2 or TRBV6-3 with TRBJ2-3; D ambiguous. The CDR3 runs 17 residues. V dropped 5 bases and J dropped 3 bases, with 21 bases sitting between them. Per germline, CDR1 MNHEY and CDR2 SVGEGT. The CDR3 here is CASSPVRRVAHTDTQYF. The CDR3 bases are TGTGCCAGCAGTCCCGTCCGACGGGTCGCGCATACAGATACGCAGTATTTT.

The rearrangement links TRBV2 to TRBJ2-1; 13 nucleotides line up with TRBD2. CDR1 SNHLY and CDR2 FYNNEI come from the germline V gene. CDR3 size: 17 residues. Trimming cost V 7 bases and J 2 bases; bases outside gene matches: 8. CDR3 in DNA: TGTGCCAGCATGGGGACTAGCGGGATTTTCACCTACAATGAGCAGTTCTTC. As protein: CASMGTSGIFTYNEQFF.

The chain is built from TRBV11-1 and TRBJ1-1; D unclear. Trimming stripped 6 bases from V and 7 bases from J, with 12 bases between. CDR3 length equals 12 residues. In germline, CDR1 is SGHAT, CDR2 FQDESV (reference sequence). CDR3 nucleotide sequence: TGTGCCAGCAGTAATGGGCCCAATGAAGCTTTCTTT. As protein: CASSNGPNEAFF. The full variable domain, completed using reference TRBV11-1 and TRBJ1-1, is EAEVAQSPRYKITEKSQAVAFWCDPISGHATLYWYRQILGQGPELLVQFQDESVVDDSQLPKDRFSAERLKGVDSTLKIQPAELGDSAMYLCASSNGPNEAFFGQGTRLTVV.

V gene TRBV27 combines with J gene TRBJ1-1; 7 bases line up with TRBD1. Germline CDR1 and CDR2: MNHEY and SMNVEV (reference sequence). V gave up 8 bases and J gave up 2 bases; unmatched junction bases: 2. The CDR3 sequence is 12 residues long. This CDR3 reads CASRDRNTEAFF. CDR3 in DNA: TGTGCCAGCCGGGACAGAAACACTGAAGCTTTCTTT.

The chain couples TRBV11-3 to TRBJ2-2; 7 positions agree with TRBD1. This CDR3 region has 20 residues. Per the germline V gene, CDR1 is SGHNT and CDR2 is YENEEA. V gave up 0 bases and J gave up 2 bases; unmatched junction bases: 15. CDR3 sequence reads: CASSLDLWGKGQANTGELFF. CDR3 coding DNA: TGTGCCAGCAGCTTAGACCTTTGGGGCAAAGGACAGGCAAACACCGGGGAGCTGTTTTTT.

This clone has only one observation. The CDR3 loop is CASSQRTGGTEAFF. The CDR3 DNA reads TGCGCCAGCAGCCAACGCACAGGGGGCACTGAAGCTTTCTTT. This sequence joins TRBV4-3 and TRBJ1-1, with TRBD1 identical over 8 bases. Trimming cost V 2 bases and J 4 bases; bases outside gene matches: 3. The CDR3 spans 14 residues. CDR1 is LGHNA and CDR2 is YSLEER in the germline V gene.

The chain links TRBV6-1 to TRBJ2-3, with D perhaps TRBD2 (6 bases). V was trimmed by 3 bases and J by 5 bases, leaving 18 bases between them. Germline loops: CDR1 MNHNS, CDR2 SASEGT. CDR3 length: 16 amino acids. The CDR3 bases are TGTGCCAGCAGTGAGGCCCTCGCGGGGAGGAAAGATACGCAGTATTTT. Protein product: CASSEALAGRKDTQYF.